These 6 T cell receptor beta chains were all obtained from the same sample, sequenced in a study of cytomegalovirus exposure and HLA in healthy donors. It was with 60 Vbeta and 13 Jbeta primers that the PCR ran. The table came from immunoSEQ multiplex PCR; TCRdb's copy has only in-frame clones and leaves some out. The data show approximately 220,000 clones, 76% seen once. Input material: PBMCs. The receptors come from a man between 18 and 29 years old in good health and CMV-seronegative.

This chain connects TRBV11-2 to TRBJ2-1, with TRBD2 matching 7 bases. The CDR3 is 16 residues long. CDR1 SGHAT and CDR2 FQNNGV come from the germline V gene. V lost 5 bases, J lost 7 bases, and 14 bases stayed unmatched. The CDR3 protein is CASSHEGTINRNEQFF. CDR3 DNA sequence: TGTGCCAGCAGCCACGAGGGGACTATTAATAGGAATGAGCAGTTCTTC.

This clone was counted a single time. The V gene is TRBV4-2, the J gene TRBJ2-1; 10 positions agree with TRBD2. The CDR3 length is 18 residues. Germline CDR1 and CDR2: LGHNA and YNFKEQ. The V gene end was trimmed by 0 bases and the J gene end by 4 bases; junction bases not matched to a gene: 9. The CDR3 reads CASSQERAGGLFYNEQFF. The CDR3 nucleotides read TGTGCCAGCAGCCAAGAGAGAGCGGGAGGGTTATTTTACAATGAGCAGTTCTTC.

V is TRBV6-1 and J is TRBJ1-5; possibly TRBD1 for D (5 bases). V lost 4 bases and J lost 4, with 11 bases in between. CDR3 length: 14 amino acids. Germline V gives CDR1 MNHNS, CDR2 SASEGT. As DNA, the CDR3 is TGTGCCAGCAGTGTTGAGGGGAGGAATCAGCCCCAGCATTTT. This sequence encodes CASSVEGRNQPQHF.

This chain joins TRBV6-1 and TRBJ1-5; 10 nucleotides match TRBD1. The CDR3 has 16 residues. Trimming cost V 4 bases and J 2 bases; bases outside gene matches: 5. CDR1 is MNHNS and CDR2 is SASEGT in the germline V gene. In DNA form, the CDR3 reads TGTGCCAGCAGTGCCTGGACAGGGGGTGGCAATCAGCCCCAGCATTTT. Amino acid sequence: CASSAWTGGGNQPQHF.

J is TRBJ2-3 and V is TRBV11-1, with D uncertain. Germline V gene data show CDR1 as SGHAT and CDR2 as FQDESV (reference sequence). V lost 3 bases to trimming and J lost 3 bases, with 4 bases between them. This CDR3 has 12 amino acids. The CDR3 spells CASSFKTDTQYF. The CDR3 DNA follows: TGTGCCAGCAGCTTTAAAACAGATACGCAGTATTTT.

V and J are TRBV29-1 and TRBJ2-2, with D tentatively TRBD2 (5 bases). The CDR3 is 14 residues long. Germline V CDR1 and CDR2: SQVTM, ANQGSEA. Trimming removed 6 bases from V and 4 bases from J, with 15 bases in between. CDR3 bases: TGCAGCGTGATCCTGGGTGAGGGCACCGGGGAGCTGTTTTTT. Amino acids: CSVILGEGTGELFF.